A single TCR beta chain is shown here with its context. The CDR3 runs to 17 residues. V was clipped by 0 bases and J by 4 bases; unmatched bases: 6. In germline, CDR1 is SGDLS, CDR2 YYNGEE. The sample originates from a study of blood T cell repertoires in COVID-19. Participants were aged about 18 to 89 years from around 25 US areas. Participants' own reports of clinical history determined their cohort assignment. As processed by the authors: Estimates of nucleated cell counts were drawn from the amplification of reference gene primers. Sequencing was performed with immunoSEQ multiplex PCR; in TCRdb, only in-frame clones are kept and a portion is missing. V, J and clone size are those of that table, while D and trimming were read from the DNA. The table includes about 300,000 clones, about nine tenths detected once.

The clonotype was recovered from a woman in her 40s who had recovered from COVID-19. Material for sequencing was PBMCs or T cells enriched from blood (not recorded which). V is TRBV9 and J is TRBJ2-1; TRBD2 matches 11 bases. The CDR3 region is CASSVDGGTSGYNEQFF. The CDR3 DNA reads TGTGCCAGCAGCGTAGATGGGGGGACTAGCGGATACAATGAGCAGTTCTTC.